This record looks at one T cell receptor (beta chain) sequence and its context. The entry originates in a study of blood T cell repertoires in COVID-19. Study-level information: From the United States, Italy and Spain came samples of acute and convalescent COVID-19. T cells, B-cell-depleted T cells, or PBMCs provided the cDNA or gDNA that served as material.

V dropped 0 bases and J dropped 6 bases, with 21 bases sitting between them. The V gene's germline CDR1 is SGHTA and CDR2 FQGTGA. There are 18 residues in the CDR3. Original analysis: By means of reference gene primer amplification, nucleated cell counts were estimated. Clones were read by immunoSEQ multiplex PCR, and TCRdb kept only the in-frame ones, dropping some. V and J calls and clone size follow that table, whereas D and trimming were derived from the DNA. The table has over 80,000 clones, roughly nine tenths seen once; the top ten hold over 1.5%. The V call is TRBV7-3, the J call TRBJ2-1; a weak D match, TRBD2 (7 bases). This TCR was recovered from a man aged 55 to 70 with acute or convalescent COVID-19. The source material was peripheral blood. The CDR3 region is CASSLTAGASGIGNEQFF. The CDR3 bases are TGTGCCAGCAGCTTAACGGCGGGGGCTAGCGGTATAGGCAATGAGCAGTTCTTC.